This T cell receptor (beta chain) was observed in a study of blood T cell repertoires in COVID-19. Across the whole study: Samples taken during acute and convalescent COVID-19 were collected in the United States, Italy and Spain.

The length of the CDR3 is 14 residues. Trimming removed 3 bases at V and 4 bases at J, with 9 bases between. Germline assignment: CDR1 MDHEN and CDR2 SYDVKM. In its sample, this clone was seen a few times. Sequencing used immunoSEQ multiplex PCR; TCRdb keeps in-frame clones, though not all of them. This sample has about 260,000 clones; about 90% occur once, and the top ten carry over 2%. The sequence derives from a woman aged 45-65 years who had recovered from COVID-19. The chain is built from TRBV28 and TRBJ2-2; D unresolved. The sequenced material came from peripheral blood. CDR3 DNA sequence: TGTGCCAGCAGTTTCCTAAGAGGCACCGGGGAGCTGTTTTTT. Encoded protein: CASSFLRGTGELFF.